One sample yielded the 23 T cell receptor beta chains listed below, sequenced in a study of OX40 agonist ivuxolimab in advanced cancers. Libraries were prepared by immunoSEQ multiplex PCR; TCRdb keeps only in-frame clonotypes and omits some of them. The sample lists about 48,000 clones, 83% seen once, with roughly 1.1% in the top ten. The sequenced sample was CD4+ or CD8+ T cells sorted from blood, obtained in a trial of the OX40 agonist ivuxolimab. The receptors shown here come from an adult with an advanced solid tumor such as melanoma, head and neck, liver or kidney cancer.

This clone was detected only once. CDR3 in amino acids: CASSQAQSQNTIYF. CDR3 coding DNA: TGCGCCAGCAGCCAAGCACAGAGTCAAAACACCATATATTTT. The chain links TRBV4-3 to TRBJ1-3; D unresolved. The V end was cut by 1 base, the J end by 6 bases, with 10 bases between. Germline lookup yields CDR1 LGHNA and CDR2 YSLEER. The CDR3 runs to 14 residues.

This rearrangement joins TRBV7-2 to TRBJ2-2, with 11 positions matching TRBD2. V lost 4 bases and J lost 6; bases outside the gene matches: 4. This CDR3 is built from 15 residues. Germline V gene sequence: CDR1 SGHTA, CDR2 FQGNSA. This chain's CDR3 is CASSSGTSGAGELFF. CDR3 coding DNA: TGTGCCAGCAGCTCGGGGACTAGCGGCGCCGGGGAGCTGTTTTTT.

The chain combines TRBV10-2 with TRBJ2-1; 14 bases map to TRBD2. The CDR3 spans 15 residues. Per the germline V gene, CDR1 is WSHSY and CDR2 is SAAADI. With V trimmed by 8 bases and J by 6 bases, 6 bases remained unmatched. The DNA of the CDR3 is TGCGCCAGCCGACTAGCGGGGGGGCCCGGCAATGAGCAGTTCTTC. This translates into CASRLAGGPGNEQFF.

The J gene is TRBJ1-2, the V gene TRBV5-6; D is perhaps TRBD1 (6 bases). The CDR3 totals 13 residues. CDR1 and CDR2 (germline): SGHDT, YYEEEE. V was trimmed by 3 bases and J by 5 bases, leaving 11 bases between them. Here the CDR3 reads CASSSNRVYGYTF. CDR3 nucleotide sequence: TGTGCCAGCAGCTCCAACAGGGTTTATGGCTACACCTTC.

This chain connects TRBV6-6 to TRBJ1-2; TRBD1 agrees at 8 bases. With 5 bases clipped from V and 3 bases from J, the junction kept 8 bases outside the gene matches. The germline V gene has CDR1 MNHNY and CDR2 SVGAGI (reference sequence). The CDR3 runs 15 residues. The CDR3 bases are TGTGCCAGCAGTCGATCGGGACAGGCGGACTATGGCTACACCTTC. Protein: CASSRSGQADYGYTF.

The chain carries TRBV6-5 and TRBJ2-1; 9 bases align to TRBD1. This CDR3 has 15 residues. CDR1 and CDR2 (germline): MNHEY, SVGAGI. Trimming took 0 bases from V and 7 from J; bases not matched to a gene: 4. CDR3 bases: TGTGCCAGCAGTTACTCCGGGACAGGGCTAAATGAGCAGTTCTTC. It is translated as CASSYSGTGLNEQFF.

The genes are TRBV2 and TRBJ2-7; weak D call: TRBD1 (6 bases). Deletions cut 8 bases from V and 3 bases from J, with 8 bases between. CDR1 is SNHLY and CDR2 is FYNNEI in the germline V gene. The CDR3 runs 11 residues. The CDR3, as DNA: TGTGCCAGCCTCAGGGGCTACGAGCAGTACTTC. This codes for CASLRGYEQYF.

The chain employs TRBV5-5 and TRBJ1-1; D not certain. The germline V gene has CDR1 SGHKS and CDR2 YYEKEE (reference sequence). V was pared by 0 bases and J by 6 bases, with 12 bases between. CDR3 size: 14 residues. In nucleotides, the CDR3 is TGTGCCAGCAGCTTGGTTCCGGAATCCGCTGAAGCTTTCTTT. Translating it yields CASSLVPESAEAFF.

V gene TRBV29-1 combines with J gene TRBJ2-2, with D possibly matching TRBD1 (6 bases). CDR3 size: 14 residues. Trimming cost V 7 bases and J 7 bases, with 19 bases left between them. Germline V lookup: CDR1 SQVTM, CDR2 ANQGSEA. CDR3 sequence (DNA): TGCAGCGCCACCAACAGGGTCGGTGGCGGGGAGCTGTTTTTT. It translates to CSATNRVGGGELFF.

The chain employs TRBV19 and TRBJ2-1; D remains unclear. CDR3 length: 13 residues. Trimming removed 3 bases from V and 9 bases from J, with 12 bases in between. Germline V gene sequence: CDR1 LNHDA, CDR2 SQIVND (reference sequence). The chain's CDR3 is CASSIREGIEQFF. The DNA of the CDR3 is TGTGCCAGTAGTATTAGGGAAGGGATTGAGCAGTTCTTC.

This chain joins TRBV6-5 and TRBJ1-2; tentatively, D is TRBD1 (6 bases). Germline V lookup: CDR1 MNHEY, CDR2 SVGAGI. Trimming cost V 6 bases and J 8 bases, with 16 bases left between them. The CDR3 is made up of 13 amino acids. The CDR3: CASRKDGGLGYTF. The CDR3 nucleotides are TGTGCCAGCAGGAAGGACGGGGGCTTGGGCTACACCTTC.

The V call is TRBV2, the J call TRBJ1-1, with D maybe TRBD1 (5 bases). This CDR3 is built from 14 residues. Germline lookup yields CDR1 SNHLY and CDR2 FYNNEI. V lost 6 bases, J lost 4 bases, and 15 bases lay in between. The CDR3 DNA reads TGTGCCAGCAGGAGCTCCGGCAGGGCCACTGAAGCTTTCTTT. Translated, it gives CASRSSGRATEAFF.

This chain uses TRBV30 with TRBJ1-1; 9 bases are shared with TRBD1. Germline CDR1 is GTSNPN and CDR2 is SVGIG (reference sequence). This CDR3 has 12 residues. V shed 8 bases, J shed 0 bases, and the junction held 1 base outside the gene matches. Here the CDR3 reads CAGTGMNTEAFF. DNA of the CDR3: TGTGCCGGGACAGGGATGAACACTGAAGCTTTCTTT. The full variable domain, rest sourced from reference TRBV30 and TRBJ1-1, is SQTIHQWPATLVQPVGSPLSLECTVEGTSNPNLYWYRQAAGRGLQLLFYSVGIGQISSEVPQNLSASRPQDRQFILSSKKLLLSDSGFYLCAGTGMNTEAFFGQGTRLTVV.

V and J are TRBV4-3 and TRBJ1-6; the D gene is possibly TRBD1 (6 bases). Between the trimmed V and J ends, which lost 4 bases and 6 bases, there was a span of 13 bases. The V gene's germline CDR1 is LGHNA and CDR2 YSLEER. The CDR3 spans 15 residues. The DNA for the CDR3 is TGCGCCAGCAGCCGAGTGACAGGTACTAATTCACCCCTCCACTTT. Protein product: CASSRVTGTNSPLHF.

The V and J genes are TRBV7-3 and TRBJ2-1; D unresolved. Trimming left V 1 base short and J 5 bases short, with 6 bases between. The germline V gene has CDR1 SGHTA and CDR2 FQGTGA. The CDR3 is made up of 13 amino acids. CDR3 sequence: CASSLSGHNEQFF. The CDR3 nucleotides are TGTGCCAGCAGCTTAAGCGGCCACAATGAGCAGTTCTTC.

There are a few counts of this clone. The CDR3 nucleotides read TGTGCCAGCACCGCGGGGCGGGCTGCCAAAAACATTCAGTACTTC. It specifies CASTAGRAAKNIQYF. The chain couples TRBV11-2 to TRBJ2-4, with D possibly being TRBD2 (6 bases). Germline V gene sequence: CDR1 SGHAT, CDR2 FQNNGV. Deletions cut 7 bases from V and 1 base from J, with 14 bases between. The CDR3 sequence is 15 residues long.

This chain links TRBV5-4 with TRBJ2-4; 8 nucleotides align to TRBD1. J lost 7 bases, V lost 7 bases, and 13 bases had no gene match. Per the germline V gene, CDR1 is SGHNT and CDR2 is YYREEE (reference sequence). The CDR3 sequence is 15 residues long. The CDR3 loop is CASSGGGSVSNIQYF. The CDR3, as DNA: TGTGCCAGCTCAGGGGGCGGCTCAGTCAGTAACATTCAGTACTTC.

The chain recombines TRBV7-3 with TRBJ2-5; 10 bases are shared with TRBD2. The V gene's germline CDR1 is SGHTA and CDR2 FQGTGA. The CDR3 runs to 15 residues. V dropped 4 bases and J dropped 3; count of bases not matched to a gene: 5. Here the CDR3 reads CASSWGTSAKETQYF. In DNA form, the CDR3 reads TGTGCCAGCAGCTGGGGGACTAGCGCGAAAGAGACCCAGTACTTC.

This CDR3 is CASSLGPPWDTEAFF. CDR3 nucleotides: TGTGCCAGCAGCTTAGGGCCCCCGTGGGACACTGAAGCTTTCTTT. The chain combines TRBV7-2 with TRBJ1-1; unclear D gene. CDR3 length equals 15 residues. The V and J ends lost 1 base and 3 bases respectively, with 12 bases between them. Germline lookup yields CDR1 SGHTA and CDR2 FQGNSA.

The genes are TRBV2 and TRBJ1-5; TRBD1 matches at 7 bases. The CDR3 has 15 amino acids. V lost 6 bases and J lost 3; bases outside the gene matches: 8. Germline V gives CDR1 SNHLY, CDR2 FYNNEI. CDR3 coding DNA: TGTGCCAGCAGGAGACAGGGAGGGAACAATCAGCCCCAGCATTTT. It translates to CASRRQGGNNQPQHF. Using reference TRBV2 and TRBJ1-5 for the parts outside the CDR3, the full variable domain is EPEVTQTPSHQVTQMGQEVILRCVPISNHLYFYWYRQILGQKVEFLVSFYNNEISEKSEIFDDQFSVERPDGSNFTLKIRSTKLEDSAMYFCASRRQGGNNQPQHFGDGTRLSIL.

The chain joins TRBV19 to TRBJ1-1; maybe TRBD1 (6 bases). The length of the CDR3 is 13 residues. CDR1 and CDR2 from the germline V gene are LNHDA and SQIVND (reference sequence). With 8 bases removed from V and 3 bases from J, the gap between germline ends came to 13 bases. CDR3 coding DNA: TGTGCCAGTGCCACAGGGCCGTACACTGAAGCTTTCTTT. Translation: CASATGPYTEAFF.

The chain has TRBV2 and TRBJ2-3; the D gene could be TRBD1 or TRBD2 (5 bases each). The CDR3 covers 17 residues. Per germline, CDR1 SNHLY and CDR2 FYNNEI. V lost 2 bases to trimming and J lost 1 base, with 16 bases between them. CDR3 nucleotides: TGTGCCAGCAGTGAAACCGGGACCGCGGCGGGCACAGATACGCAGTATTTT. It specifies CASSETGTAAGTDTQYF.

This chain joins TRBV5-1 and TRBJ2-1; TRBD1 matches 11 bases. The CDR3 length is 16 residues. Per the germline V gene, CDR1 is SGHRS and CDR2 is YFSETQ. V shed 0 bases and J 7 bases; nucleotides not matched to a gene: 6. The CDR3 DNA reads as TGCGCCAGCAGCTTGGAGACGGACAGGGGGCTGAATGAGCAGTTCTTC. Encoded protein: CASSLETDRGLNEQFF.